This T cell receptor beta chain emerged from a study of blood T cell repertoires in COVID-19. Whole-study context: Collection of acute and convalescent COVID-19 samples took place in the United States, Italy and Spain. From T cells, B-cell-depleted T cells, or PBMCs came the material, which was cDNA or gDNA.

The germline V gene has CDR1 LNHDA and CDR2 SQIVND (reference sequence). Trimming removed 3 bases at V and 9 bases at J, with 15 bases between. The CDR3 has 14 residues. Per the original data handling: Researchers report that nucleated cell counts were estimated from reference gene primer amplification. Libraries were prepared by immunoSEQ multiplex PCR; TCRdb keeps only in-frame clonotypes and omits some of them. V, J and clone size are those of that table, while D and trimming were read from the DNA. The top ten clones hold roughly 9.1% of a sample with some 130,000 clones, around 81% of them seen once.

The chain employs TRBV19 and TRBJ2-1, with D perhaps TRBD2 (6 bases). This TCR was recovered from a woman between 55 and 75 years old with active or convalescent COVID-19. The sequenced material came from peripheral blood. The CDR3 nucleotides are TGTGCCAGTAGTATTCCTCGGGGGTATAGTGAGCAGTTCTTC. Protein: CASSIPRGYSEQFF.